This is a list of T cell receptor beta chains from one sample in a study of T cell changes during pregnancy in multiple sclerosis. Data came from immunoSEQ multiplex PCR; TCRdb stores just in-frame clones and leaves some out. The repertoire consists of around 70,000 clones, with about nine tenths occurring once and the leading ten covering over 3.5%. Source: peripheral blood, taken after pregnancy. The receptors stem from a female donor in good health, enrolled as a control in a pregnancy study. CDR3s include the opening cysteine and the closing phenylalanine or tryptophan. D genes are given only for firm matches. Some rows have no size entry. The others give once, few or many, or a class for an expanded clone.

V gene	clone size	D gene	J gene	CDR3 protein	CDR3 DNA
TRBV18	-	-	TRBJ1-1	CASSPNRASTNTEAFF	TGTGCCAGCTCACCGAACAGGGCGAGCACGAACACTGAAGCTTTCTTT
TRBV29-1	-	TRBD1	TRBJ1-2	CSVLIWDRGDYGYTF	TGCAGCGTCCTAATTTGGGACAGGGGAGACTACGGCTACACCTTC
TRBV15	-	-	TRBJ1-3	CATSRDWGAGANSGNTIYF	TGTGCCACCAGCAGAGATTGGGGAGCAGGGGCGAACTCTGGAAACACCATATATTTT
TRBV25-1	-	TRBD2	TRBJ2-1	CASSEFGGGLFNEQFF	TGTGCCAGCAGTGAATTCGGCGGGGGTCTCTTCAATGAGCAGTTCTTC
TRBV9	-	-	TRBJ2-3	CASMGGSRTDTQYF	TGTGCCAGCATGGGCGGGTCTCGCACAGATACGCAGTATTTT
TRBV2	-	-	TRBJ1-1	CASSLKNTEAFF	TGTGCCAGCAGTTTAAAGAACACTGAAGCTTTCTTT
TRBV5-1	-	-	TRBJ2-7	CASSFGGRGAYISYEQYF	TGCGCCAGCAGCTTTGGGGGCAGGGGGGCTTACATCTCCTACGAGCAGTACTTC
TRBV4-3	once	TRBD2	TRBJ2-1	CASSQQSSGRVGNEQFF	TGCGCCAGCAGCCAACAATCTAGCGGGAGGGTAGGCAATGAGCAGTTCTTC
TRBV21-1	-	-	TRBJ2-1	CASSKDMRQGSHEQFF	TGTGCCAGCAGCAAAGACATGAGACAGGGGAGTCATGAGCAGTTCTTC
TRBV6-6	-	-	TRBJ2-2	CASRVPQGELFF	TGTGCCAGCAGAGTCCCGCAGGGGGAGCTGTTTTTT
TRBV28	-	TRBD1	TRBJ2-7	CASSFLRQGAYEQYF	TGTGCCAGCAGTTTCCTTAGACAGGGCGCCTACGAGCAGTACTTC
TRBV10-2	-	TRBD2	TRBJ2-7	CASSQAGGPGEQYF	TGCGCCAGCAGTCAGGCGGGGGGGCCGGGCGAGCAGTACTTC
TRBV10-3	-	-	TRBJ2-3	CAISEGDSIVTDTQYF	TGTGCCATCAGTGAGGGGGACTCGATTGTCACAGATACGCAGTATTTT
TRBV7-2	-	-	TRBJ2-7	CASSLVFAGALGGEQYF	TGTGCCAGCAGCTTAGTGTTTGCGGGCGCCCTCGGAGGCGAGCAGTACTTC
TRBV2	-	-	TRBJ1-4	CASNQGGGANEKLFF	TGTGCCAGCAATCAGGGAGGGGGAGCTAATGAAAAACTGTTTTTT
TRBV6-6	few	-	TRBJ1-5	CASSYVSFSMNQPQHF	TGTGCCAGCAGTTACGTTAGCTTCTCGATGAATCAGCCCCAGCATTTT
TRBV5-5	-	TRBD1	TRBJ1-2	CASSLGQGHSYGYTF	TGTGCCAGCAGCTTGGGACAGGGCCATTCCTATGGCTACACCTTC
TRBV7-2	-	-	TRBJ2-3	CASSSSVGTDTQYF	TGTGCCAGCAGCTCTAGCGTCGGGACAGATACGCAGTATTTT
TRBV5-6	-	-	TRBJ2-7	CASSLQGGDEQYF	TGTGCCAGCAGCTTACAGGGGGGGGACGAGCAGTACTTC
TRBV6-4	-	-	TRBJ2-3	CASGAGHTDTQYF	TGTGCCAGCGGGGCGGGGCACACAGATACGCAGTATTTT